Below are 13 T cell receptor beta chains sequenced from a single sample in a study of OX40 agonist ivuxolimab in advanced cancers. Libraries were prepared by immunoSEQ multiplex PCR; TCRdb keeps only in-frame clonotypes and omits some of them. The table has 73,000 or so clones, approximately 83% seen once. The sample was CD4+ or CD8+ T cells sorted from blood, taken in a trial of the OX40 agonist ivuxolimab. These receptor sequences come from an adult with an advanced solid tumor such as melanoma, head and neck, liver or kidney cancer.

The J gene is TRBJ1-5, the V gene TRBV19, with D unresolved. V shed 7 bases and J shed 6 bases, with 4 bases lying between them. Germline CDR1 and CDR2: LNHDA and SQIVND (reference sequence). The CDR3 length is 10 residues. CDR3 sequence (DNA): TGTGCCAGTAACTCTCAGCCCCAGCATTTT. Amino acids: CASNSQPQHF.

The J gene is TRBJ2-5, the V gene TRBV7-7; the D is unclear. V was clipped by 0 bases and J by 3 bases, with 5 bases between them. Per the germline V gene, CDR1 is SSHAT and CDR2 is FNYEAQ (reference sequence). This CDR3 region has 13 residues. CDR3 bases: TGTGCCAGCAGCTTAGCGCCGAAAGAGACCCAGTACTTC. Translating it yields CASSLAPKETQYF.

This chain connects TRBV18 to TRBJ1-1; D perhaps matches TRBD1 (5 bases). The CDR3 sequence is 13 residues long. CDR1 is KGHSH and CDR2 is LQKENI in the germline V gene. V dropped 3 bases and J dropped 4 bases, with 9 bases sitting between them. CDR3 sequence reads: CASSPEGSTEAFF. The CDR3 bases are TGTGCCAGCTCACCGGAGGGGAGCACTGAAGCTTTCTTT. Together with reference TRBV18 and TRBJ1-1, the CDR3 gives the full variable domain: NAGVMQNPRHLVRRRGQEARLRCSPMKGHSHVYWYRQLPEEGLKFMVYLQKENIIDESGMPKERFSAEFPKEGPSILRIQQVVRGDSAAYFCASSPEGSTEAFFGQGTRLTVV.

A few counts support this clone. The chain employs TRBV6-5 and TRBJ1-5; TRBD1 matches at 9 bases. Germline CDR1 reads MNHEY; CDR2 reads SVGAGI. V dropped 6 bases and J dropped 6; count of bases not matched to a gene: 9. The CDR3 is 15 amino acids. The CDR3 region is CASSPGTGNAQPQHF. The CDR3, as DNA: TGTGCCAGCAGCCCCGGGACAGGGAATGCTCAGCCCCAGCATTTT.

This clone came up a few times. The rearrangement uses TRBV7-2 and TRBJ2-7; TRBD2 matches 7 bases. This CDR3 spans 15 amino acids. V shed 1 base and J 6 bases; nucleotides not matched to a gene: 9. CDR1 and CDR2 from the germline V gene are SGHTA and FQGNSA. Here the CDR3 reads CASSLVLGGVREQYF. The CDR3 coding sequence is TGTGCCAGCAGCTTAGTTCTTGGGGGGGTTCGCGAGCAGTACTTC.

V usage is TRBV7-2 and J usage is TRBJ2-7; 10 positions match TRBD2. This CDR3 spans 15 amino acids. CDR1 and CDR2 (germline): SGHTA, FQGNSA. After removal of 5 bases from V and 1 base from J, the junction contained 5 bases not matched to a gene. CDR3 sequence: CASSGWTSGSYEQYF. The CDR3 DNA reads TGTGCCAGCAGCGGCTGGACTAGCGGATCCTACGAGCAGTACTTC.

The chain employs TRBV25-1 and TRBJ2-7, with D tentatively TRBD2 (6 bases). The V gene's germline CDR1 is MGHDK and CDR2 SYGVNS. With 2 bases removed from V and 2 bases from J, the gap between germline ends came to 16 bases. The CDR3 is 16 residues long. The CDR3 loop is CASSEGGAASPYEQYF. CDR3 DNA: TGTGCCAGCAGTGAAGGAGGGGCCGCGAGTCCCTACGAGCAGTACTTC.

The gene calls are TRBV28 and TRBJ1-2; D is possibly TRBD1 (6 bases). Trimming took off 7 bases at V and 3 bases at J, with 12 bases between the two ends. Per the germline V gene, CDR1 is MDHEN and CDR2 is SYDVKM. This CDR3 has 13 amino acids. In DNA form, the CDR3 reads TGTGCCAGCACCGAGGGGGGGGACTATGGCTACACCTTC. It specifies CASTEGGDYGYTF.

DNA of the CDR3: TGCGCCAGCAGCCCCCGGACAGGGGAGAGCGAGCAGTACTTC. The encoded protein is CASSPRTGESEQYF. This chain uses TRBV5-1 with TRBJ2-7, with 9 bases aligning to TRBD1. The CDR3 sequence is 14 residues long. CDR1 is SGHRS, CDR2 YFSETQ, per germline. The V and J ends lost 4 bases and 6 bases, in that order; junction bases with no gene match: 8.

A few counts support this clone. The genes are TRBV27 and TRBJ2-5; TRBD2 is a possible D gene (5 bases). The CDR3 covers 12 residues. Trimming left V 8 bases short and J 4 bases short, with 11 bases between. The germline CDR1 and CDR2 sequences are MNHEY and SMNVEV (reference sequence). The CDR3 bases are TGTGCCAGCGGGATGGGGAGAGAGACCCAGTACTTC. It is translated as CASGMGRETQYF.

V is TRBV4-3 and J is TRBJ2-3; 8 nucleotides match TRBD2. This CDR3 contains 16 residues. V dropped 1 base and J dropped 5; count of bases not matched to a gene: 8. Germline CDR1 and CDR2: LGHNA and YSLEER. CDR3 sequence (DNA): TGCGCCAGCAGCCAAGTGCTAGCGGGTGGGCGAGATACGCAGTATTTT. As protein: CASSQVLAGGRDTQYF.

The chain combines TRBV2 with TRBJ2-7, with D unclear. This CDR3 region has 12 residues. Trimming shortened V by 1 base and J by 3 bases, and 4 bases separated the two germline ends. Germline CDR1 SNHLY, CDR2 FYNNEI. This chain's CDR3 is CASSEGNYEQYF. CDR3 nucleotide sequence: TGTGCCAGCAGTGAAGGAAACTACGAGCAGTACTTC.

The chain recombines TRBV28 with TRBJ2-5; 8 nucleotides match TRBD1. V lost 6 bases and J lost 2; bases outside the gene matches: 5. Germline V CDR1 and CDR2: MDHEN, SYDVKM. This CDR3 is built from 14 residues. CDR3 region: CASSTRQGQETQYF. The DNA of the CDR3 is TGTGCCAGCAGCACCCGACAGGGGCAAGAGACCCAGTACTTC.